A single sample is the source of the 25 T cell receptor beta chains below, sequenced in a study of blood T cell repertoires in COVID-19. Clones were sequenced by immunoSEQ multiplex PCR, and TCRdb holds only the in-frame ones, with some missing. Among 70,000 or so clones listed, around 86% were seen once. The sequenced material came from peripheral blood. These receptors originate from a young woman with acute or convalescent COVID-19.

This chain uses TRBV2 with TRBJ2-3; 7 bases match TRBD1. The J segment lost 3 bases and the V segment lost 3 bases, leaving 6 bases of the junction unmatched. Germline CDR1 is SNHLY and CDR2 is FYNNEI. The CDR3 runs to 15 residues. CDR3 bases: TGTGCCAGCAGTGAGACAGGGCCAACAACAGATACGCAGTATTTT. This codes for CASSETGPTTDTQYF.

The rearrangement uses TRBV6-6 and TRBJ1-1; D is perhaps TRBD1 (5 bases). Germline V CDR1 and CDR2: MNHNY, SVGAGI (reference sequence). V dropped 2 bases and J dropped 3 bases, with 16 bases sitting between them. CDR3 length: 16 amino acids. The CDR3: CASSYPRPRGDTEAFF. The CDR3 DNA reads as TGTGCCAGCAGTTACCCACGGCCCCGGGGGGACACTGAAGCTTTCTTT.

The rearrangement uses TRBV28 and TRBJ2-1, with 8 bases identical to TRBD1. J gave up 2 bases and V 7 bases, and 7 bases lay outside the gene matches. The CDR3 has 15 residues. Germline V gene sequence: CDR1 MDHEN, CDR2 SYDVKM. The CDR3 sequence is CASTVRQGTYNEQFF. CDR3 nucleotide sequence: TGTGCCAGCACCGTCAGACAGGGGACCTACAATGAGCAGTTCTTC.

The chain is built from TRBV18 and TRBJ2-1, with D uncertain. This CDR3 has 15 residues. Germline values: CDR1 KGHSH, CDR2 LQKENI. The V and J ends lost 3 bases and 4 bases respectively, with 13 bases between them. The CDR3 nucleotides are TGTGCCAGCTCACCTGACAACCAACTTTACAATGAGCAGTTCTTC. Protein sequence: CASSPDNQLYNEQFF.

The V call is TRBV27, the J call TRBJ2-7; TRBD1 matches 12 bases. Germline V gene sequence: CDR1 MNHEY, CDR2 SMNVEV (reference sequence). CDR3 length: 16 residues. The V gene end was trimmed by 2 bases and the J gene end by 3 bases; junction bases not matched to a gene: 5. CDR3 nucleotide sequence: TGTGCCAGCAGTTTAAGGGGACAGGGGGCCTTCTACGAGCAGTACTTC. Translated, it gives CASSLRGQGAFYEQYF.

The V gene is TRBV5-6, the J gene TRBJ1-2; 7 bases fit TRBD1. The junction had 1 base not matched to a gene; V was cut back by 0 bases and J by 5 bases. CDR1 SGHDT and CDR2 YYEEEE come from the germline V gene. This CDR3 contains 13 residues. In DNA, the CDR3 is TGTGCCAGCAGCTTGGCAGGGGGGTATGGCTACACCTTC. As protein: CASSLAGGYGYTF. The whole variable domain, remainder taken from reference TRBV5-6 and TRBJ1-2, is DAGVTQSPTHLIKTRGQQVTLRCSPKSGHDTVSWYQQALGQGPQFIFQYYEEEERQRGNFPDRFSGHQFPNYSSELNVNALLLGDSALYLCASSLAGGYGYTFGSGTRLTVV.

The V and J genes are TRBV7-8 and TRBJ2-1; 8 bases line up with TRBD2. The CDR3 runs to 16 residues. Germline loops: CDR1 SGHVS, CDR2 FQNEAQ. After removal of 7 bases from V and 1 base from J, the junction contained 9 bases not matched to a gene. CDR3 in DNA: TGTGCCAGCAAGCTCCAGAGACTAGCGTCCTACAATGAGCAGTTCTTC. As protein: CASKLQRLASYNEQFF.

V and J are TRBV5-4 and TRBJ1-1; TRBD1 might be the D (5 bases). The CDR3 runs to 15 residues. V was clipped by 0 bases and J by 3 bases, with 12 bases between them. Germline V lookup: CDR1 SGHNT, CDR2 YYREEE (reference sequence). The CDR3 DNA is TGTGCCAGCAGCTTGGACCGGGGGTCTGACACTGAAGCTTTCTTT. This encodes CASSLDRGSDTEAFF.

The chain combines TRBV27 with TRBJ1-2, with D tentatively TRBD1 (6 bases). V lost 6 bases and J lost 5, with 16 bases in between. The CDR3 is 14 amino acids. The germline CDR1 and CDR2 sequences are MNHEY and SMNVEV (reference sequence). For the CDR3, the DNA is TGTGCCAGCAGCAAAAACGGACAGACTTATGGCTACACCTTC. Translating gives CASSKNGQTYGYTF.

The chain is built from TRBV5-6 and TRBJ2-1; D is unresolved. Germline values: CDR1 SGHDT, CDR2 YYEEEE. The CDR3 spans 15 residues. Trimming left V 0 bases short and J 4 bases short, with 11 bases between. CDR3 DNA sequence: TGTGCCAGCAGCTTGGCCCTAGTAGTGTACAATGAGCAGTTCTTC. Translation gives CASSLALVVYNEQFF. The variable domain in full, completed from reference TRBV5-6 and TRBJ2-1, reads DAGVTQSPTHLIKTRGQQVTLRCSPKSGHDTVSWYQQALGQGPQFIFQYYEEEERQRGNFPDRFSGHQFPNYSSELNVNALLLGDSALYLCASSLALVVYNEQFFGPGTRLTVL.

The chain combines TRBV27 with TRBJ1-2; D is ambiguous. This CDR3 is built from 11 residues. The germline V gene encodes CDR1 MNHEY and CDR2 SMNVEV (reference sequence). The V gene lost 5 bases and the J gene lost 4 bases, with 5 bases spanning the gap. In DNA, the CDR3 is TGTGCCAGCAGTCTCGTCTATGGCTACACCTTC. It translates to CASSLVYGYTF.

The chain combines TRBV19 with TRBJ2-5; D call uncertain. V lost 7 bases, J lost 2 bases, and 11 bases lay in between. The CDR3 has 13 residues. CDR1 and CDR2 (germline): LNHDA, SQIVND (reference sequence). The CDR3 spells CASKRLGQETQYF. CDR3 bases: TGTGCCAGTAAACGTCTCGGGCAAGAGACCCAGTACTTC.

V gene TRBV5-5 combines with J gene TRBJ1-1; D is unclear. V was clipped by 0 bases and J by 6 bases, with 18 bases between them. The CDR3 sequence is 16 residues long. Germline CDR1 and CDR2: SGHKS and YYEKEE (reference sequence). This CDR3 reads CASSLAVVTTRAEAFF. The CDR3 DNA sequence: TGTGCCAGCAGCTTGGCCGTTGTCACAACGAGGGCTGAAGCTTTCTTT.

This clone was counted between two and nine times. The CDR3 protein is CATSRDRASTDTQYF. The CDR3 DNA reads TGTGCCACCAGCAGAGACAGGGCTAGCACAGATACGCAGTATTTT. The chain joins TRBV15 to TRBJ2-3, with D tentatively TRBD1 (5 bases). Germline V CDR1 and CDR2: LNHNV, YYDKDF (reference sequence). V was shortened by 0 bases and J by 0 bases, with 7 bases between the two germline ends. This CDR3 comprises 15 residues.

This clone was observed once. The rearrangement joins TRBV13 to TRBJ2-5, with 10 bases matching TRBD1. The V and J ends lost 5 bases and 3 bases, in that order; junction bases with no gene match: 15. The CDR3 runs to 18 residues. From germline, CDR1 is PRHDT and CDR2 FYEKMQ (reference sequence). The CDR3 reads CASSTSLTGGIRKETQYF. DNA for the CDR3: TGTGCCAGCAGCACAAGCCTGACAGGGGGCATTAGGAAAGAGACCCAGTACTTC. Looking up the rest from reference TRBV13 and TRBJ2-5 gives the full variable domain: AAGVIQSPRHLIKEKRETATLKCYPIPRHDTVYWYQQGPGQDPQFLISFYEKMQSDKGSIPDRFSAQQFSDYHSELNMSSLELGDSALYFCASSTSLTGGIRKETQYFGPGTRLLVL.

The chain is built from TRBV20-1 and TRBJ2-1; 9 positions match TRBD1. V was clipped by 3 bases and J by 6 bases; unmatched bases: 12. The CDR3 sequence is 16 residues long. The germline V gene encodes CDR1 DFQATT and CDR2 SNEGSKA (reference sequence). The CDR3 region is CSASLTGGRVANEQFF. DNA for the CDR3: TGCAGTGCTAGTTTGACAGGGGGGCGGGTCGCCAATGAGCAGTTCTTC.

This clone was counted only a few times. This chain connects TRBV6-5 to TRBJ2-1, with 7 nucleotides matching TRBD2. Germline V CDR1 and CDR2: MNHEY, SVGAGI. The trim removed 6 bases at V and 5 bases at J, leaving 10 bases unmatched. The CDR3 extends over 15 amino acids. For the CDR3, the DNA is TGTGCCAGCAGGACAGAATGGGGAGGGGACAATGAGCAGTTCTTC. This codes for CASRTEWGGDNEQFF.

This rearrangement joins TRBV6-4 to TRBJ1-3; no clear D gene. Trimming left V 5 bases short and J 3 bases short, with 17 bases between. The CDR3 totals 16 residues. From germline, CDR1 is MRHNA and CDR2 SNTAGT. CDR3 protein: CASSHLGGQGGNTIYF. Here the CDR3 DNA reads TGTGCCAGCAGTCATCTAGGCGGCCAAGGTGGAAACACCATATATTTT.

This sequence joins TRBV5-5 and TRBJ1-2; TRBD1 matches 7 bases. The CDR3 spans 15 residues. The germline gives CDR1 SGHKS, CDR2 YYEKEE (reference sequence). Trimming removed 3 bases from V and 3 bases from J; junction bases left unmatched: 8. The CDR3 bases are TGTGCCAGCAGCTCGTTACCCGGGACAGACTATGGCTACACCTTC. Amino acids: CASSSLPGTDYGYTF.

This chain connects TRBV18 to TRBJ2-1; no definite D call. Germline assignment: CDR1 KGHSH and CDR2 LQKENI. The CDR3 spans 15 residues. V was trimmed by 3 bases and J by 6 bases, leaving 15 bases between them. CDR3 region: CASSPDLSTTNEQFF. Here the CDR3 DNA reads TGTGCCAGCTCACCCGACTTGTCCACGACCAATGAGCAGTTCTTC.

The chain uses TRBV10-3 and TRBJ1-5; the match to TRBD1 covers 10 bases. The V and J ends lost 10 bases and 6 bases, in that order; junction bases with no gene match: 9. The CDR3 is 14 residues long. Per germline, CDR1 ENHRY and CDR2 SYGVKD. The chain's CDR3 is CATADRGGIQPQHF. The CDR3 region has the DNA TGTGCCACCGCGGACAGGGGGGGCATTCAGCCCCAGCATTTT.

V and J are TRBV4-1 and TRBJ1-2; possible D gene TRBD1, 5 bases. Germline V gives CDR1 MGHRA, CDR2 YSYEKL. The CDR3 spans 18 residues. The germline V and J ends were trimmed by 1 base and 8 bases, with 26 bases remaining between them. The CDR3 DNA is TGCGCCAGCAGCCAAGTGTCAGGCCAAGGGCCCACAGGTAGCGGCTACACCTTC. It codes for CASSQVSGQGPTGSGYTF.

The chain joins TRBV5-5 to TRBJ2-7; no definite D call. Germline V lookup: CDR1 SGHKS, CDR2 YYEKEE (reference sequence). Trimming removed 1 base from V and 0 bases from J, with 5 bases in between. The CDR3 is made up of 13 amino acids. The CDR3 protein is CASSLSFSYEQYF. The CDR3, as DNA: TGTGCCAGCAGCTTGTCGTTCTCCTACGAGCAGTACTTC.

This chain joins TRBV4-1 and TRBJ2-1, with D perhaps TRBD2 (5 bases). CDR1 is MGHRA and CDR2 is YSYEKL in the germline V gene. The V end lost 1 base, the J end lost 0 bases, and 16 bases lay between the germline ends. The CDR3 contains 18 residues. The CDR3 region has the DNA TGCGCCAGCAGCCAAGGGTTACGGACTGCAAGCTCCTACAATGAGCAGTTCTTC. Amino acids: CASSQGLRTASSYNEQFF.

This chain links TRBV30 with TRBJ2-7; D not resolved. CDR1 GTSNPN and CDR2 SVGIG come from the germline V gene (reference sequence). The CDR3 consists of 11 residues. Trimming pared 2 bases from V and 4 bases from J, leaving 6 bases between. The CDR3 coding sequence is TGTGCCTGGAGTCTGAGTTACGAGCAGTACTTC. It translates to CAWSLSYEQYF.